Listed here is a single TCR beta chain. Antigen: not known. The source of the sample is a study of T cells in narcolepsy. Broader study findings: Healthy controls reportedly lacked the autoreactive clonotypes serially found in patients' blood. HCRT-specific and TRIB2-specific autoreactive clonotypes appeared among same-patient CSF and blood CD4+ clonotypes. In some patient and control memory CD4+ samples, autoreactive clones were absent.

Method: immunoSEQ multiplex PCR; TCRdb's copy keeps in-frame clones and lacks some. Here the sample spans 27,000 or so clones, approximately 89% being singletons. Germline CDR1 WNHNN, CDR2 SYGVQD (reference sequence). The CDR3 runs 12 residues. Trimming cost V 6 bases and J 6 bases, with 9 bases left between them. The sample consisted of memory (CD45RA-) CD4+ T cells from blood. The sequence was obtained from a human donor in good health. This chain connects TRBV10-1 to TRBJ1-5; D is uncertain. The CDR3: CASSEVGQPQHF. The CDR3 DNA reads TGCGCCAGCAGCGAGGTTGGTCAGCCCCAGCATTTT.